The T cell receptor (beta chain) under discussion was sequenced for a study of blood T cell repertoires in COVID-19. Looking at the study overall: Spain, Italy and the United States supplied samples that represented acute and convalescent COVID-19. Nucleic acid was either cDNA or gDNA, and it came from T cells, B-cell-depleted T cells, or PBMCs.

Many counts were recorded for this clone. Trimming removed 5 bases from V and 10 bases from J; junction bases left unmatched: 14. The CDR3 is 14 amino acids. Germline V gives CDR1 SGHRS, CDR2 YFSETQ. In the study's own analysis: Amplification with reference gene primers provided the estimates of nucleated cell counts. Libraries were prepared by immunoSEQ multiplex PCR; TCRdb keeps only in-frame clonotypes and omits some of them. V and J calls and clone size are those listed in that table; D and trimming were worked out from the DNA. This sample has fewer than 200,000 clones, with 80% to 90% found just once.

The V gene is TRBV5-1, the J gene TRBJ1-2; 7 bases match TRBD1. The receptor comes from a man aged 35 to 55 who had recovered from COVID-19. Sequencing input: peripheral blood. The CDR3, as DNA: TGCGCCAGCAGTATAGGACAGGCCGTTGTGGACTACACCTTC. It yields the protein CASSIGQAVVDYTF. Complete variable domain (other parts from reference TRBV5-1 and TRBJ1-2): KAGVTQTPRYLIKTRGQQVTLSCSPISGHRSVSWYQQTPGQGLQFLFEYFSETQRNKGNFPGRFSGRQFSNSRSEMNVSTLELGDSALYLCASSIGQAVVDYTFGSGTRLTVV.